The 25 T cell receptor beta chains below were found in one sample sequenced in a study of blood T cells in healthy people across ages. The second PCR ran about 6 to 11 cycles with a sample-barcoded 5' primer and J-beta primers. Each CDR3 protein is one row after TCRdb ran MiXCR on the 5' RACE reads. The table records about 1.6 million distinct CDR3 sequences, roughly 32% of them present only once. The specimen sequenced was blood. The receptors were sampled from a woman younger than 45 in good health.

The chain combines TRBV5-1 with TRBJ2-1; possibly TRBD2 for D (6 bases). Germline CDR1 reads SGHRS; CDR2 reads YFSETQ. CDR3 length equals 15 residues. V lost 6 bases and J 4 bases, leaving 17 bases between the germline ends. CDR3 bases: TGCGCCAGCAAGACGAGTGCGGGAAGGTACAATGAGCAGTTCTTC. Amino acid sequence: CASKTSAGRYNEQFF.

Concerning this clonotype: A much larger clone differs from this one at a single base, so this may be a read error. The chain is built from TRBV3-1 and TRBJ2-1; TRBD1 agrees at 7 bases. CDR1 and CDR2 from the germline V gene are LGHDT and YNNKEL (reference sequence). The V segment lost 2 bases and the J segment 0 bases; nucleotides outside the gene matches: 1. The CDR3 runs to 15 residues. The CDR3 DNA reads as TGTGCCAGCAGCCAATACAGGGGCTCCTACAATGAGCAGTTCTTC. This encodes CASSQYRGSYNEQFF.

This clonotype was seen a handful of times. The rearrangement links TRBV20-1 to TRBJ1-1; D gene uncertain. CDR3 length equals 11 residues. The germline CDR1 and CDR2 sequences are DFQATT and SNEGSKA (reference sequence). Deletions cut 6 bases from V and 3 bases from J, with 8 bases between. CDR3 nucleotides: TGCAGTGCCCCACACTACACTGAAGCTTTCTTT. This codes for CSAPHYTEAFF.

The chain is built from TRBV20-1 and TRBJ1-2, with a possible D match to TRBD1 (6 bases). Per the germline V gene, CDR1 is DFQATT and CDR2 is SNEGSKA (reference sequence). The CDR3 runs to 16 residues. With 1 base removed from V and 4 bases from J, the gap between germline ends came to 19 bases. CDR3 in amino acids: CSARGSGFGGGYGYTF. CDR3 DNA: TGCAGTGCTAGAGGAAGTGGGTTCGGGGGCGGCTATGGCTACACCTTC.

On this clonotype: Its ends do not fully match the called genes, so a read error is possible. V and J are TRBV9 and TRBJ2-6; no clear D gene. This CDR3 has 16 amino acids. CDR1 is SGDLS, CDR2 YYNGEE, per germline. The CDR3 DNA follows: TGTACCAGCAGCGTACCGTCCGGGTCTGGGGCCAACGTCCTGACTTTC. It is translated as CTSSVPSGSGANVLTF.

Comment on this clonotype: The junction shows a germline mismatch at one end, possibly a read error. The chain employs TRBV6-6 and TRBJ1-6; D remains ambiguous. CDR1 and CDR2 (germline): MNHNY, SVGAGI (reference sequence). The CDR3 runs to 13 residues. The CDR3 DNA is TGTGCCAGCAGTCCCGACGGCCATTCACCCCGCCACTTT. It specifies CASSPDGHSPRHF.

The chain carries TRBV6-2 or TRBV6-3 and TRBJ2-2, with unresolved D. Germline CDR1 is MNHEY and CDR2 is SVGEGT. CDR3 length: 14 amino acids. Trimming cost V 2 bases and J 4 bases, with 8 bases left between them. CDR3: CASSYPEGTGELFF. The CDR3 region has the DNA TGTGCCAGCAGTTACCCAGAAGGCACCGGGGAGCTGTTTTTT.

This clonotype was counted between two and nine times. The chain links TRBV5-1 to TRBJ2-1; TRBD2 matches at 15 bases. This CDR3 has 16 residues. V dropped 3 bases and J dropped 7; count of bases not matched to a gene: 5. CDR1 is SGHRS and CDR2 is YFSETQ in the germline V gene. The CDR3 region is CASSSRTSGGANEQFF. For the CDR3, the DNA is TGCGCCAGCAGCTCTCGGACTAGCGGGGGGGCGAATGAGCAGTTCTTC.

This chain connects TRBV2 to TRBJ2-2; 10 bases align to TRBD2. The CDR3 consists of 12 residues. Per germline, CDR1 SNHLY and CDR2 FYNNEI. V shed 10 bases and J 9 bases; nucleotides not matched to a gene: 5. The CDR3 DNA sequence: TGTGCCACGAGGACTAGCGGTAGGGAGCTGTTTTTT. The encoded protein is CATRTSGRELFF. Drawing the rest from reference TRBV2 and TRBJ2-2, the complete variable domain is EPEVTQTPSHQVTQMGQEVILRCVPISNHLYFYWYRQILGQKVEFLVSFYNNEISEKSEIFDDQFSVERPDGSNFTLKIRSTKLEDSAMYFCATRTSGRELFFGEGSRLTVL.

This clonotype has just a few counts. The CDR3 reads CASRTSGTRNNEQFF. In nucleotides, the CDR3 is TGTGCCAGCAGGACTAGCGGTACGAGGAACAATGAGCAGTTCTTC. The chain links TRBV2 to TRBJ2-1, with 9 nucleotides matching TRBD2. The junction had 8 bases not matched to a gene; V was cut back by 6 bases and J by 5 bases. The germline CDR1 and CDR2 sequences are SNHLY and FYNNEI. This CDR3 contains 15 residues.

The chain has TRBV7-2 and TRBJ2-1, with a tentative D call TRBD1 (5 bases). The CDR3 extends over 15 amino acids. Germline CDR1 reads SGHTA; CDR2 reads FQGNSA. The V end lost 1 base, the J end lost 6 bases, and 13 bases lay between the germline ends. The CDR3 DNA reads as TGTGCCAGCAGCTTAGTTAGAGCTAGGGGCAATGAGCAGTTCTTC. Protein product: CASSLVRARGNEQFF.

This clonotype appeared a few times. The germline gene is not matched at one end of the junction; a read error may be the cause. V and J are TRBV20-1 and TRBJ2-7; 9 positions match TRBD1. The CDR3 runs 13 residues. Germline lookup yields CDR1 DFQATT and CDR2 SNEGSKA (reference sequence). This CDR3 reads CSAEKQGAYELYF. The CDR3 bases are TGCAGTGCTGAAAAACAGGGGGCTTACGAGCTGTACTTC.

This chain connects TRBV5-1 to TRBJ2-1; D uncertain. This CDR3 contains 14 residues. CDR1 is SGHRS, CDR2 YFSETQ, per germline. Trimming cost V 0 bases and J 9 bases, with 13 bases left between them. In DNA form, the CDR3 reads TGCGCCAGCAGCTTGGAGGGCGGAGTGGCTGAGCAGTTCTTC. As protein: CASSLEGGVAEQFF.

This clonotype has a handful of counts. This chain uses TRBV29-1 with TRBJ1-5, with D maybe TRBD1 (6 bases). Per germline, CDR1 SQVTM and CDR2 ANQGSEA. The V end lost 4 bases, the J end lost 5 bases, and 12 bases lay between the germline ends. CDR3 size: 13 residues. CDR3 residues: CSVGRGTDQPQHF. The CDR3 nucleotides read TGCAGCGTTGGGAGGGGGACGGATCAGCCCCAGCATTTT.

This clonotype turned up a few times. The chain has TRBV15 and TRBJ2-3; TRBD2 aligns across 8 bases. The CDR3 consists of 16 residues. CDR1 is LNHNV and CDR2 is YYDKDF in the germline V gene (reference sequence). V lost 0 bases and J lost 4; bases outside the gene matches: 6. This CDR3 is CATSRDRGGNADTQYF. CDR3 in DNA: TGTGCCACCAGCAGAGATCGGGGGGGGAATGCAGATACGCAGTATTTT.

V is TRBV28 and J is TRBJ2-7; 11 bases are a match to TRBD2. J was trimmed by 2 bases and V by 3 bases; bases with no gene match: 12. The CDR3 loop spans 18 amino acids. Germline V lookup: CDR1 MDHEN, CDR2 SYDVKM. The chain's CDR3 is CASSFRPLAGAAPYEQYF. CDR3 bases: TGTGCCAGCAGTTTCCGTCCACTAGCGGGAGCCGCACCCTACGAGCAGTACTTC.

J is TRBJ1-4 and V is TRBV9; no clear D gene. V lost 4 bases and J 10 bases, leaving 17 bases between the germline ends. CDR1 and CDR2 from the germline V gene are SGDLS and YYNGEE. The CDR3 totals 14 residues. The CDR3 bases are TGTGCCAGCAGCCTTTCCGACACCGGGCGAAAACTGTTTTTT. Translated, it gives CASSLSDTGRKLFF.

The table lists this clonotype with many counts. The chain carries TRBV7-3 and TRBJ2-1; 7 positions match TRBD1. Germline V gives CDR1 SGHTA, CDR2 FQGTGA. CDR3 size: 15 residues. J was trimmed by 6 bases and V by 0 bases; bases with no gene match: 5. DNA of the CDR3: TGTGCCAGCAGCTTAACAGGGGGCAATATCAATGAGCAGTTCTTC. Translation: CASSLTGGNINEQFF.

The CDR3 DNA sequence: TGTGCCAGCAGTTACTTCGGTAGCACAGATACGCAGTATTTT. Protein: CASSYFGSTDTQYF. The chain employs TRBV6-2 or TRBV6-3 and TRBJ2-3; D is unclear. This CDR3 has 14 amino acids. Trimming removed 1 base from V and 0 bases from J, with 5 bases in between. The germline V gene encodes CDR1 MNHEY and CDR2 SVGEGT.

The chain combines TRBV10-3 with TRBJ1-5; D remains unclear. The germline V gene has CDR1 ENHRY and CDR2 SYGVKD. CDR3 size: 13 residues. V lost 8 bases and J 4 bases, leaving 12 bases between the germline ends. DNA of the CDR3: TGTGCCATCCAGAGAGAAACAAATCAGCCCCAGCATTTT. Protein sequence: CAIQRETNQPQHF.

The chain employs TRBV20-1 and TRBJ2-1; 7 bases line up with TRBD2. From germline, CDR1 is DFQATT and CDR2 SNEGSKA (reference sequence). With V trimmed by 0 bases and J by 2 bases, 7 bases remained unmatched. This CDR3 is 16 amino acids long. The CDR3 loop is CSARDSGRATYNEQFF. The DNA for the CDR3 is TGCAGTGCTAGAGATAGTGGGAGGGCGACCTACAATGAGCAGTTCTTC.

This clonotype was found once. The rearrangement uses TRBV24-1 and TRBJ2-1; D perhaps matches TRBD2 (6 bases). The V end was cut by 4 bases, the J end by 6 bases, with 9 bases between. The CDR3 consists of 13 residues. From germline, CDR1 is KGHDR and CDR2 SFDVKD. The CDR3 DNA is TGTGCCACCAGTGAGGCCGGGGGCAATGAGCAGTTCTTC. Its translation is CATSEAGGNEQFF.

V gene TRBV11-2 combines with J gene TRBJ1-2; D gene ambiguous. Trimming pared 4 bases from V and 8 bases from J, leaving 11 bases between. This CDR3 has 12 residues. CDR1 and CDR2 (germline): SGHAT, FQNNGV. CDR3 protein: CASSSSLEGYTF. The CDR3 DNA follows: TGTGCCAGCAGCTCCTCCCTGGAGGGCTACACCTTC.

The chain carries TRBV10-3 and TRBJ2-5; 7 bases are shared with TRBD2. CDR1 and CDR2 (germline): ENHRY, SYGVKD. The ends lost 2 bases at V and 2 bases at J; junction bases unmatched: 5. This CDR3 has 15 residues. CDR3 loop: CAISEEAGTQETQYF. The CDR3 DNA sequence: TGTGCCATCAGTGAGGAAGCGGGGACTCAAGAGACCCAGTACTTC.

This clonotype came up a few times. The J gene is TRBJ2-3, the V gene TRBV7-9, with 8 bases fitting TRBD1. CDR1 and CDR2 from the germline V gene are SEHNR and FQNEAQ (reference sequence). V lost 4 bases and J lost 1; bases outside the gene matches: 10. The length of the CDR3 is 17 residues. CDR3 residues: CASSWGYGTGGTDTQYF. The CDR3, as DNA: TGTGCCAGCAGCTGGGGATACGGGACAGGAGGCACAGATACGCAGTATTTT.